One and the same sample provided the 26 T cell receptor beta chains below, sequenced in a study of monozygotic twins with inflammatory bowel disease. With the 5' RACE reads reprocessed, TCRdb shows one record per CDR3 protein and no DNA. The ten top clones account for 2% to 2.5%, within a sample of around 150,000 distinct CDR3 sequences. What was sequenced was blood. The receptors stem from a human donor with ulcerative colitis or Crohn's disease, or a healthy co-twin of an affected twin (not recorded which).

The chain joins TRBV7-9 to TRBJ1-2; checking the TCRdb D call of TRBD1 is not possible without DNA. The CDR3 sequence is 14 residues long. Germline lookup yields CDR1 SEHNR and CDR2 FQNEAQ (reference sequence). The CDR3: CASSLLGGGYGYTF.

The chain carries TRBV5-1 and TRBJ2-2; lacking DNA, the TRBD1 call made by TCRdb goes unchecked. Germline V lookup: CDR1 SGHRS, CDR2 YFSETQ. The CDR3 contains 15 residues. Here the CDR3 reads CASTRTGGNTGELFF.

The rearrangement uses TRBV7-2 and TRBJ2-3; TCRdb indicates TRBD2, and absent DNA this call remains unverified. The CDR3 is 17 residues long. CDR1 SGHTA and CDR2 FQGNSA come from the germline V gene. The CDR3 loop is CASSRVAGVRSTDTQYF.

The chain is built from TRBV15 and TRBJ2-3. The CDR3 sequence is 12 residues long. Germline values: CDR1 LNHNV, CDR2 YYDKDF (reference sequence). CDR3 amino acids: CATSRSTDTQYF. Looking up the rest from reference TRBV15 and TRBJ2-3 gives the full variable domain: DAMVIQNPRYQVTQFGKPVTLSCSQTLNHNVMYWYQQKSSQAPKLLFHYYDKDFNNEADTPDNFQSRRPNTSFCFLDIRSPGLGDTAMYLCATSRSTDTQYFGPGTRLTVL.

The chain recombines TRBV5-1 with TRBJ2-2; TCRdb proposes TRBD2, but this gene call is untestable without DNA. This CDR3 is built from 15 residues. From germline, CDR1 is SGHRS and CDR2 YFSETQ. CDR3 amino acids: CASSLSGVETGELFF.

The rearrangement joins TRBV5-1 to TRBJ2-7; the TCRdb call, TRBD1, lacks DNA for checking. Germline CDR1 reads SGHRS; CDR2 reads YFSETQ. The CDR3 totals 15 residues. CDR3 loop: CASSPGTARSYEQYF.

CDR3 sequence: CASSILIHRVYEQYF. The V gene is TRBV19, the J gene TRBJ2-7; TCRdb names TRBD1, which stays unverified in the absence of DNA. This CDR3 spans 15 amino acids. The germline V gene has CDR1 LNHDA and CDR2 SQIVND (reference sequence).

This chain's CDR3 is CASSLWGSSYEQYF. This chain joins TRBV4-1 and TRBJ2-7. This CDR3 comprises 14 residues. Germline CDR1 and CDR2: MGHRA and YSYEKL.

This chain links TRBV28 with TRBJ2-4; the D gene TCRdb calls, TRBD1, cannot be checked with no DNA. There are 18 residues in the CDR3. Per the germline V gene, CDR1 is MDHEN and CDR2 is SYDVKM. This CDR3 is CASSPTGIFKVAKNIQYF.

The V and J genes are TRBV6-2 or TRBV6-3 and TRBJ2-1; TCRdb's D call of TRBD2 is untestable without DNA. Germline CDR1 is MNHEY and CDR2 is SVGEGT. The length of the CDR3 is 17 residues. CDR3 loop: CASSYPARGLAYNEQFF.

The rearrangement joins TRBV11-2 to TRBJ2-7; there is no DNA to check the TCRdb D call of TRBD1. There are 16 residues in the CDR3. CDR1 and CDR2 from the germline V gene are SGHAT and FQNNGV. CDR3 sequence: CASSPVRTSRSYEQYF.

The rearrangement uses TRBV6-1 and TRBJ1-6; TCRdb reports TRBD1, a call that lacks DNA to check it against. Germline CDR1 MNHNS, CDR2 SASEGT. This CDR3 has 15 amino acids. CDR3 residues: CASSPSGTDYSPLHF.

The chain couples TRBV7-9 to TRBJ1-1. The CDR3 sequence is 16 residues long. Germline V CDR1 and CDR2: SEHNR, FQNEAQ (reference sequence). The CDR3 is CASSLGFSIRNTEAFF.

This chain joins TRBV6-2 or TRBV6-3 and TRBJ2-5. Germline V gene lookup returns CDR1 MNHEY and CDR2 SVGEGT. This CDR3 has 15 amino acids. The CDR3 sequence: CASTPAHGYQETQYF.

CDR3 region: CASSTNGGTNSYEQYF. The V gene is TRBV5-5, the J gene TRBJ2-7; there is no DNA to check the TCRdb D call of TRBD1. CDR1 SGHKS and CDR2 YYEKEE come from the germline V gene (reference sequence). There are 16 residues in the CDR3.

The chain combines TRBV7-9 with TRBJ2-6; TCRdb reports TRBD1, a call that lacks DNA to check it against. Germline values: CDR1 SEHNR, CDR2 FQNEAQ (reference sequence). CDR3 length equals 19 residues. CDR3 in amino acids: CASSSVGTGLSSGANVLTF.

The chain uses TRBV28 and TRBJ2-3. The length of the CDR3 is 15 residues. The germline V gene has CDR1 MDHEN and CDR2 SYDVKM. The CDR3 here is CASSYLGWGTDTQYF.

The genes are TRBV6-5 and TRBJ1-1; TCRdb proposes TRBD1, but this gene call is untestable without DNA. Germline V lookup: CDR1 MNHEY, CDR2 SVGAGI. CDR3 length: 18 residues. The CDR3 sequence: CASSPGTGTGMVDTEAFF.

The V and J genes are TRBV27 and TRBJ2-1; TCRdb indicates TRBD1, and absent DNA this call remains unverified. The germline gives CDR1 MNHEY, CDR2 SMNVEV (reference sequence). The CDR3 contains 15 residues. The CDR3 region is CASSLWDSAYNEQFF.

CDR3 region: CASSPGVGTSMFDNEQFF. The gene calls are TRBV7-6 and TRBJ2-1; TCRdb returns TRBD2, unconfirmable since there is no DNA. This CDR3 region has 18 residues. Germline V lookup: CDR1 SGHVS, CDR2 FNYEAQ.

The chain employs TRBV5-6 and TRBJ2-1; the D gene TCRdb calls, TRBD2, cannot be checked with no DNA. Germline-derived CDR1 and CDR2 are SGHDT and YYEEEE. This CDR3 contains 16 residues. The CDR3 loop is CASSSVLSGRYNEQFF. Drawing the rest from reference TRBV5-6 and TRBJ2-1, the complete variable domain is DAGVTQSPTHLIKTRGQQVTLRCSPKSGHDTVSWYQQALGQGPQFIFQYYEEEERQRGNFPDRFSGHQFPNYSSELNVNALLLGDSALYLCASSSVLSGRYNEQFFGPGTRLTVL.

The rearrangement joins TRBV6-1 to TRBJ2-2; TCRdb outputs TRBD1, but without DNA this stays unchecked. Germline V gene data show CDR1 as MNHNS and CDR2 as SASEGT. This CDR3 spans 19 amino acids. The CDR3 is CASSGLPPGRLGAGGELFF.

The chain carries TRBV20-1 and TRBJ2-2; without DNA, the TCRdb call of TRBD1 cannot be checked. The CDR3 length is 14 residues. Germline CDR1 DFQATT, CDR2 SNEGSKA (reference sequence). This chain's CDR3 is CSAGRGRHTGELFF.

The chain combines TRBV6-1 with TRBJ2-7; the TCRdb D gene call, TRBD1, has no DNA to confirm it. This CDR3 region has 14 residues. Germline V gene lookup returns CDR1 MNHNS and CDR2 SASEGT. The CDR3 is CASSARTGGYEQYF.

V usage is TRBV20-1 and J usage is TRBJ1-2; TCRdb outputs TRBD1, but without DNA this stays unchecked. CDR3 size: 11 residues. The germline V gene has CDR1 DFQATT and CDR2 SNEGSKA (reference sequence). CDR3 region: CSIPGGYGYTF.

The CDR3 spells CSARDPDSQNQPQHF. This chain uses TRBV20-1 with TRBJ1-5; absent DNA, TCRdb's TRBD1 call cannot be checked. CDR1 is DFQATT, CDR2 SNEGSKA, per germline (reference sequence). This CDR3 is built from 15 residues.